This is a list of T cell receptor beta chains from one sample in a study of T-cell reconstitution after alpha-beta-depleted transplantation in children. TCRdb re-derived calls from the PCR reads in MiXCR, one entry per CDR3 protein. The table shows about 310,000 distinct CDR3 sequences, with 20% to 30% occurring only once. The starting material was PBMCs, mostly from graft donor cells, obtained 180 days after TCRalphabeta/CD19-depleted stem cell transplant. These receptors were taken from a male patient between 10 and 17 years old who had a stem cell transplant for acute lymphoblastic leukemia, so the T cells may come from the graft donor. Each CDR3 is given with its conserved first and last residue. The D gene is left open where the match is weak. Size values are once, few and many counts, or a class for expanded clones, and some rows have none.

cdr3_aa | cdr3_nt | clone_size | d_call | j_call | v_call
CASSPGGGTISPLHF | TGTGCCAGCAGCCCCGGCGGGGGAACGATTTCACCCCTCCACTTT | NA | NA | TRBJ1-6 | TRBV6-2/TRBV6-3
CASSQTVLRQFF | TGTGCCAGCAGCCAAACCGTCCTGAGGCAGTTCTTC | NA | NA | TRBJ2-1 | TRBV14
CASSHFYETGTTDTQYF | TGTGCCAGCAGCCATTTTTACGAGACAGGGACCACAGATACGCAGTATTTT | few | TRBD1 | TRBJ2-3 | TRBV4-2
CASSLAYGLAGWEQYF | TGTGCCAGCAGCTTGGCTTACGGACTAGCGGGATGGGAGCAGTACTTC | many | TRBD2 | TRBJ2-7 | TRBV5-5
CASRSPTRAVGEKLFF | TGTGCCAGCAGGTCCCCTACCAGGGCAGTCGGTGAAAAACTGTTTTTT | few | NA | TRBJ1-4 | TRBV6-1
CSVLGLAGSSSYEQYF | TGCAGCGTCCTCGGACTAGCGGGATCGAGCTCCTACGAGCAGTACTTC | few | TRBD2 | TRBJ2-7 | TRBV29-1
CSVEDWGGGTYEQYF | TGCAGCGTTGAAGACTGGGGCGGAGGGACCTACGAGCAGTACTTC | NA | NA | TRBJ2-7 | TRBV29-1
CASSRRTGGENTGELFF | TGTGCCAGCAGCCGACGGACAGGGGGCGAGAACACCGGGGAGCTGTTTTTT | few | TRBD1 | TRBJ2-2 | TRBV7-9
CASSIGLAGLPYEQYF | TGCGCCAGCAGCATAGGACTAGCGGGATTACCCTACGAGCAGTACTTC | many | TRBD2 | TRBJ2-7 | TRBV4-1
CASSLLAAGTGELFF | TGTGCCAGCAGCTTGCTAGCGGCCGGCACCGGGGAGCTGTTTTTT | NA | TRBD2 | TRBJ2-2 | TRBV5-6
CASSGQGQRETQYF | TGTGCCAGCAGTGGACAGGGCCAACGGGAGACCCAGTACTTC | NA | TRBD1 | TRBJ2-5 | TRBV2
CASSFTTDTEAFF | TGCGCCAGCAGCTTTACGACCGACACTGAAGCTTTCTTT | NA | NA | TRBJ1-1 | TRBV5-1
CSASEMGLAVQETQYF | TGCAGTGCTAGCGAAATGGGACTAGCGGTTCAAGAGACCCAGTACTTC | few | TRBD2 | TRBJ2-5 | TRBV20-1
CASSLVGQFGYTF | TGTGCCAGCAGCTTAGTGGGACAATTTGGCTACACCTTC | NA | NA | TRBJ1-2 | TRBV7-9
CATTRGVNQPQHF | TGTGCCACGACCAGAGGGGTCAATCAGCCCCAGCATTTT | NA | NA | TRBJ1-5 | TRBV10-3
CASSLTREAPTDTQYF | TGTGCCAGCAGCTTAACGCGGGAGGCCCCCACAGATACGCAGTATTTT | NA | TRBD2 | TRBJ2-3 | TRBV7-3
CASSPGQGIYEQYF | TGTGCCAGCAGCCCGGGACAGGGGATCTACGAGCAGTACTTC | NA | TRBD1 | TRBJ2-7 | TRBV12-3/TRBV12-4
CASSHQYTDTQYF | TGTGCCAGCAGTCACCAGTACACAGATACGCAGTATTTT | NA | NA | TRBJ2-3 | TRBV27
CASSLETGAYGYTF | TGCGCCAGCAGCTTGGAGACAGGTGCCTATGGCTACACCTTC | few | NA | TRBJ1-2 | TRBV5-1
CASRRAGNYEQYF | TGTGCCAGCAGGCGGGCGGGAAACTACGAGCAGTACTTC | few | NA | TRBJ2-7 | TRBV6-1
CASSRQGISILRNTIYF | TGTGCCAGCAGCCGACAAGGGATATCTATATTAAGAAACACCATATATTTT | few | NA | TRBJ1-3 | TRBV11-2
CASSPGWGYTF | TGTGCCAGCAGTCCCGGATGGGGCTACACCTTC | few | NA | TRBJ1-2 | TRBV12-3/TRBV12-4
CASSPRTSGRAKDQSYEQYF | TGTGCCAGCAGCCCCCGGACTAGCGGGAGGGCCAAAGATCAATCCTACGAGCAGTACTTC | NA | TRBD2 | TRBJ2-7 | TRBV3-1
CASSQERDNSYEQYF | TGCGCCAGCAGCCAAGAACGGGACAACTCCTACGAGCAGTACTTC | NA | NA | TRBJ2-7 | TRBV4-1
CASSGGGRYNTEAFF | TGTGCCAGCAGCGGAGGAGGCAGGTATAACACTGAAGCTTTCTTT | NA | NA | TRBJ1-1 | TRBV5-6
CATSDHGTSGSMNTGELFF | TGTGCCACCAGTGATCATGGGACTAGCGGGAGCATGAACACCGGGGAGCTGTTTTTT | few | TRBD2 | TRBJ2-2 | TRBV24-1
CASSFGTREDTQYF | TGCGCCAGCAGCTTCGGGACTAGGGAGGATACGCAGTATTTT | few | TRBD2 | TRBJ2-3 | TRBV5-1
CSARVQGAKGGYTF | TGCAGTGCTAGAGTACAGGGCGCTAAGGGGGGCTACACCTTC | NA | NA | TRBJ1-2 | TRBV20-1
CSVEWSVEQFF | TGCAGCGTTGAATGGTCAGTGGAGCAGTTCTTC | few | NA | TRBJ2-1 | TRBV29-1
CSVPSRGAADTQYF | TGCAGCGTCCCAAGCAGGGGAGCGGCAGATACGCAGTATTTT | few | NA | TRBJ2-3 | TRBV29-1
CASSSGTSGRRGTQYF | TGCGCCAGCAGTTCCGGGACTAGCGGGCGACGTGGGACCCAGTACTTC | few | TRBD2 | TRBJ2-5 | TRBV5-1
CASSFSGPSYEQYF | TGTGCCAGCAGCTTTAGCGGTCCTTCCTACGAGCAGTACTTC | few | NA | TRBJ2-7 | TRBV7-2
CASRWGPWSSYEQYF | TGTGCCAGCAGATGGGGACCCTGGAGCTCCTACGAGCAGTACTTC | NA | NA | TRBJ2-7 | TRBV6-2/TRBV6-3
CASSLSGLSQEAFF | TGTGCCAGCAGCTTAAGCGGACTTAGCCAGGAGGCTTTCTTT | NA | NA | TRBJ1-1 | TRBV9
CATSDLDSLGNEQFF | TGTGCCACCAGTGATCTGGACTCGTTGGGCAATGAGCAGTTCTTC | NA | NA | TRBJ2-1 | TRBV24-1
CSASQHGGEKLFF | TGCAGTGCTAGTCAACACGGCGGTGAAAAACTGTTTTTT | many | NA | TRBJ1-4 | TRBV20-1
CASAIGSYNEQFF | TGTGCCAGCGCAATAGGCTCCTACAATGAGCAGTTCTTC | few | NA | TRBJ2-1 | TRBV25-1
CASSLGQSLIQETQYF | TGTGCCAGCAGCTTGGGACAGAGCCTAATCCAAGAGACCCAGTACTTC | NA | NA | TRBJ2-5 | TRBV5-8
CSVSYRGEAFF | TGCAGCGTTTCCTACAGGGGTGAAGCTTTCTTT | many | TRBD1 | TRBJ1-1 | TRBV29-1
CASSVRNMNTEAFF | TGTGCCAGCAGCGTAAGAAACATGAACACTGAAGCTTTCTTT | few | NA | TRBJ1-1 | TRBV9
CASGFWDAAFF | TGTGCTAGTGGTTTTTGGGACGCAGCTTTCTTT | NA | NA | TRBJ1-1 | TRBV12-5
CSARSRSYEQFF | TGCAGTGCTAGAAGTCGGAGCTATGAGCAGTTCTTC | few | NA | TRBJ2-1 | TRBV20-1
CSVGGQTSNQPQHF | TGCAGCGTTGGAGGACAGACGAGCAATCAGCCCCAGCATTTT | NA | NA | TRBJ1-5 | TRBV29-1
CASSWASGSTDTQYF | TGTGCCAGCAGTTGGGCTAGCGGGAGCACAGATACGCAGTATTTT | NA | TRBD2 | TRBJ2-3 | TRBV27
CASSGCDTGELFF | TGTGCCAGTAGTGGATGCGACACCGGGGAGCTGTTTTTT | NA | NA | TRBJ2-2 | TRBV19
CASRDGLAVRQYF | TGTGCCAGCAGGGACGGACTAGCGGTCCGGCAGTATTTT | NA | TRBD2 | TRBJ2-3 | TRBV12-3/TRBV12-4
CASSHLKPSRALSYNEQFF | TGTGCCAGCAGCCATCTTAAGCCTAGCAGAGCGCTTTCCTACAATGAGCAGTTCTTC | NA | NA | TRBJ2-1 | TRBV11-2
CASSEWEGPVTQYF | TGTGCCAGCAGTGAGTGGGAGGGCCCGGTGACCCAGTACTTC | few | TRBD2 | TRBJ2-5 | TRBV25-1
CASSLGTGEWNEQFF | TGTGCCAGCAGCTTGGGGACAGGGGAATGGAATGAGCAGTTCTTC | few | TRBD1 | TRBJ2-1 | TRBV5-6
CSAILSTYNEQFF | TGCAGTGCTATCCTATCCACCTACAATGAGCAGTTCTTC | once | NA | TRBJ2-1 | TRBV20-1
CASSPPFGGRAPYNEQFF | TGTGCCAGCTCACCACCGTTCGGCGGACGGGCTCCCTACAATGAGCAGTTCTTC | few | NA | TRBJ2-1 | TRBV18
CASSYGTATNEQFF | TGTGCCAGCAGCTACGGGACAGCGACGAATGAGCAGTTCTTC | few | TRBD1 | TRBJ2-1 | TRBV5-6
CASSPLSQQSFEQYF | TGTGCCAGCTCACCGTTGTCTCAGCAGTCTTTCGAGCAGTACTTC | NA | NA | TRBJ2-7 | TRBV18
CASSLGGGAGQPQHF | TGCGCCAGCAGCTTGGGCGGGGGCGCGGGTCAGCCCCAGCATTTT | NA | NA | TRBJ1-5 | TRBV5-1
CASNHPPREQPQHF | TGCGCCAGCAACCATCCCCCTAGGGAGCAGCCCCAGCATTTT | NA | NA | TRBJ1-5 | TRBV4-1
CASSFGGSGYEQYF | TGCGCCAGCAGCTTCGGCGGGAGCGGATACGAGCAGTACTTC | many | TRBD2 | TRBJ2-7 | TRBV5-1
CASSFQGADTQYF | TGCGCCAGCAGCTTCCAGGGCGCAGATACGCAGTATTTT | few | NA | TRBJ2-3 | TRBV5-1